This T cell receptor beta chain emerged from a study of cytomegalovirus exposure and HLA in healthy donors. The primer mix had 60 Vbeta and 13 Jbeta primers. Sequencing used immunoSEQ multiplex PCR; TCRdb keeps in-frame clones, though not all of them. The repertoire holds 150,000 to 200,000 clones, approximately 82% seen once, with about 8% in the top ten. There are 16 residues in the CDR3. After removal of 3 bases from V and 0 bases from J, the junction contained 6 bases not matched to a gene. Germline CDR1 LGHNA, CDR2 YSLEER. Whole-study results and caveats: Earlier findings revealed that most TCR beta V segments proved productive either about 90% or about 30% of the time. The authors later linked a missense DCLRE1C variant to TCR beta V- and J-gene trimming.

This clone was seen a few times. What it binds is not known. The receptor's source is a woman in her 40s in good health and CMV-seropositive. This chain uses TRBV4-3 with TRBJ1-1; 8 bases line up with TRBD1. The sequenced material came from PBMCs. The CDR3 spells CASSHPDRAMNTEAFF. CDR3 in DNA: TGCGCCAGCAGCCACCCGGACAGGGCTATGAACACTGAAGCTTTCTTT.